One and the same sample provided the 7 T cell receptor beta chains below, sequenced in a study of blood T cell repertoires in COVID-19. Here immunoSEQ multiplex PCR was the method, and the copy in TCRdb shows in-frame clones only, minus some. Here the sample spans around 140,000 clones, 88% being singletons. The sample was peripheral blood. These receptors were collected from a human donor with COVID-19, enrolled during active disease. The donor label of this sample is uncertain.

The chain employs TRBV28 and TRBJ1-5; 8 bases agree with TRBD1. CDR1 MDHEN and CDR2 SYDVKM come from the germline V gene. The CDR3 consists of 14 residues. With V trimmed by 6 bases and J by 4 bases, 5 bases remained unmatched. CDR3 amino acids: CASRMTGENQPQHF. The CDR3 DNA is TGTGCCAGCAGGATGACAGGGGAGAATCAGCCCCAGCATTTT. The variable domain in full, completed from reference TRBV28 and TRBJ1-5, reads DVKVTQSSRYLVKRTGEKVFLECVQDMDHENMFWYRQDPGLGLRLIYFSYDVKMKEKGDIPEGYSVSREKKERFSLILESASTNQTSMYLCASRMTGENQPQHFGDGTRLSIL.

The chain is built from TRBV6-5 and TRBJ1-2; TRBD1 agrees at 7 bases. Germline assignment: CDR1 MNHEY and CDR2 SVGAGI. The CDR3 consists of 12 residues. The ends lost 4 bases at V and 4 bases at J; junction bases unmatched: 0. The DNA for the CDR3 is TGTGCCAGCAGTTGGGACAGCTATGGCTACACCTTC. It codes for CASSWDSYGYTF.

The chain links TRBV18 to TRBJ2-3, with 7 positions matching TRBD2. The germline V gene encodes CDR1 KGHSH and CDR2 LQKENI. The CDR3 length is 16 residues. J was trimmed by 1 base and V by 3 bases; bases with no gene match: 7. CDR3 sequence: CASSPGAAGGTDTQYF. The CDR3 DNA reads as TGTGCCAGCTCACCCGGGGCCGCGGGGGGCACAGATACGCAGTATTTT.

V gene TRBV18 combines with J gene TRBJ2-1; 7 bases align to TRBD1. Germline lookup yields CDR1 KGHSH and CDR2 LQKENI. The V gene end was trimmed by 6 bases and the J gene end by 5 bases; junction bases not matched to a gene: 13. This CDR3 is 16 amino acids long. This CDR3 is CASSDTGDRLNNEQFF. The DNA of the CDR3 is TGTGCCAGCTCGGACACTGGGGACAGATTAAACAATGAGCAGTTCTTC.

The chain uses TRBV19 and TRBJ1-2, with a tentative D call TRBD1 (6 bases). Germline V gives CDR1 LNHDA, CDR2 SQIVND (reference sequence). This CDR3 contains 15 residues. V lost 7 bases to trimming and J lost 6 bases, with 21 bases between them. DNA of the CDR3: TGTGCCAGTATCCCCCGGGGGGGGCCAGACGATGGCTACACCTTC. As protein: CASIPRGGPDDGYTF.

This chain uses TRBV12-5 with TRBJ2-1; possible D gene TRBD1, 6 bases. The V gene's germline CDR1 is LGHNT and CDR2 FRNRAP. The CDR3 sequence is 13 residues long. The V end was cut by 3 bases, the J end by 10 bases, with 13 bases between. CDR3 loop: CASGLVGGTEQFF. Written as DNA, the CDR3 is TGTGCTAGTGGTTTAGTAGGGGGAACAGAGCAGTTCTTC.

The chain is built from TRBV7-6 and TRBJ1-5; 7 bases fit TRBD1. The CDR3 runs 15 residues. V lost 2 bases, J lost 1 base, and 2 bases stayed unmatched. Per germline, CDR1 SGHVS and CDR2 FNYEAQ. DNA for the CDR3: TGTGCCAGCAGCTTATTACAGGGGAGCAATCAGCCCCAGCATTTT. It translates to CASSLLQGSNQPQHF.